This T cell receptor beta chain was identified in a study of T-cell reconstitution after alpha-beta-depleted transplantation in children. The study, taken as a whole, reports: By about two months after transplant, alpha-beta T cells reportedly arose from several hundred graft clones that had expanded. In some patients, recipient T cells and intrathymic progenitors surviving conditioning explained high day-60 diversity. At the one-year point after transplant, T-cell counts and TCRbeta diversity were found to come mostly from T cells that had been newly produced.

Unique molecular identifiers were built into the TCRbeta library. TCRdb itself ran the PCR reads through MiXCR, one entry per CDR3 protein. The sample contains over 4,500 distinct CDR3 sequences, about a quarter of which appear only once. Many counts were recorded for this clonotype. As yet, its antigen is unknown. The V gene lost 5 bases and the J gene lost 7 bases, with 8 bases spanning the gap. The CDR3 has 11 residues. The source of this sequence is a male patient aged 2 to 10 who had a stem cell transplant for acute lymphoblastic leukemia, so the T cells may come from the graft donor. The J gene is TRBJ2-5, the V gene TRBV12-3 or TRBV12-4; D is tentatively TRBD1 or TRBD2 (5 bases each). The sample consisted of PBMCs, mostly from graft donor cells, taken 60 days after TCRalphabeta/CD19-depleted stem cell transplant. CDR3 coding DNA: TGTGCCAGCAGTCCTGGGGGGACCCAGTACTTC. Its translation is CASSPGGTQYF.